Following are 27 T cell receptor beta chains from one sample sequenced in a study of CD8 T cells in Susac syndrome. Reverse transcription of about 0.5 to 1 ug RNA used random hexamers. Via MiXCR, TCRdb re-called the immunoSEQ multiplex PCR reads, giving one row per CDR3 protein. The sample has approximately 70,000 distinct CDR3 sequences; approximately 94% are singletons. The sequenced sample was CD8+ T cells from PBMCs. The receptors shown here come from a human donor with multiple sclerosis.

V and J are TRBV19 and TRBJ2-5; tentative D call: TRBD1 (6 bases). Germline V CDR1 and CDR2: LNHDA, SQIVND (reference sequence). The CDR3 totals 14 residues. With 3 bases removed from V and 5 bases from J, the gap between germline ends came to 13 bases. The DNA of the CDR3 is TGTGCCAGTAGTATGTGGCAGGGGATGGAGACCCAGTACTTC. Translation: CASSMWQGMETQYF.

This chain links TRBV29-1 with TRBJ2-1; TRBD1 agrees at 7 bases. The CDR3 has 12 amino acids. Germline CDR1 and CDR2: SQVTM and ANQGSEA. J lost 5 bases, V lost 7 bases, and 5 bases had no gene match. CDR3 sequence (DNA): TGCAGCGACCCGACAGGGAACAATGAGCAGTTCTTC. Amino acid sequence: CSDPTGNNEQFF.

The CDR3 DNA reads TGTGCCTGGGGTTCTTTCGGGGGACAGCCCCAGCATTTT. It translates to CAWGSFGGQPQHF. The rearrangement uses TRBV30 and TRBJ1-5; TRBD1 is a possible D gene (5 bases). V was clipped by 5 bases and J by 7 bases, with 15 bases between them. The CDR3 length is 13 residues. CDR1 and CDR2 from the germline V gene are GTSNPN and SVGIG (reference sequence).

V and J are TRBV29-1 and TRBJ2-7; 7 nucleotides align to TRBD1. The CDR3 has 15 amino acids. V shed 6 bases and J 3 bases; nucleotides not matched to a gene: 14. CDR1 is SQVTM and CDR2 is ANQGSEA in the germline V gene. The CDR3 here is CSVSTDRASIYEQYF. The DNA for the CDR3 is TGCAGCGTCTCCACCGACAGGGCCAGCATCTACGAGCAGTACTTC.

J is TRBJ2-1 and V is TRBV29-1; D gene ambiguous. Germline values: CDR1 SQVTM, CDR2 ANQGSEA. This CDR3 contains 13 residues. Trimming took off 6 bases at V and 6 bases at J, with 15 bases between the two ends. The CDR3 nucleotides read TGCAGCGTCACGGGCCAACCCGCCAATGAGCAGTTCTTC. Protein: CSVTGQPANEQFF.

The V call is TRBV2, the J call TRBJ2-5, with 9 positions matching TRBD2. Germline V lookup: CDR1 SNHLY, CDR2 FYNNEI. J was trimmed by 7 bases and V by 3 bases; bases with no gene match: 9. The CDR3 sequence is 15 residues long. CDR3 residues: CASSDFSGSGGTQYF. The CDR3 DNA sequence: TGTGCCAGCAGTGACTTTAGCGGGAGCGGGGGGACCCAGTACTTC.

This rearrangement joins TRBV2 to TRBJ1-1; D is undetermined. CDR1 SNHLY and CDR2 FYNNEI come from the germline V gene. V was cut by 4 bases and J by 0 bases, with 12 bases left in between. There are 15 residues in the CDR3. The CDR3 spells CASSAQLGMNTEAFF. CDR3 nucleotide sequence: TGTGCCAGCAGTGCTCAGTTGGGTATGAACACTGAAGCTTTCTTT.

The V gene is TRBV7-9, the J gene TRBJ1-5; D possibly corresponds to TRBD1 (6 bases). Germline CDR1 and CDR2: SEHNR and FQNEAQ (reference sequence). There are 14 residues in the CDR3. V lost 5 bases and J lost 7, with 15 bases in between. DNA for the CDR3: TGTGCCAGCAGCGATCGGCAGGGGACCCAGCCCCAGCATTTT. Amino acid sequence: CASSDRQGTQPQHF.

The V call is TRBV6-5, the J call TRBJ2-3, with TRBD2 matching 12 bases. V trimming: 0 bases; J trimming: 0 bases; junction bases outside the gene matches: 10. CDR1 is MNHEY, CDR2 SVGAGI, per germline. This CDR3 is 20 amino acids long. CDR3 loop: CASSYSLLAGGSMSTDTQYF. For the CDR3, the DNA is TGTGCCAGCAGTTACTCGTTACTAGCGGGGGGATCCATGAGCACAGATACGCAGTATTTT.

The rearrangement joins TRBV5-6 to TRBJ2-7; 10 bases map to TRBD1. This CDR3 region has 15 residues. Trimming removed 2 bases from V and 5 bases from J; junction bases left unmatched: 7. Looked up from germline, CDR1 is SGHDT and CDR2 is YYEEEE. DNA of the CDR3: TGTGCCAGCAGCTTCCCTCCCGGGACAGGGGACGAGCAGTACTTC. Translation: CASSFPPGTGDEQYF.

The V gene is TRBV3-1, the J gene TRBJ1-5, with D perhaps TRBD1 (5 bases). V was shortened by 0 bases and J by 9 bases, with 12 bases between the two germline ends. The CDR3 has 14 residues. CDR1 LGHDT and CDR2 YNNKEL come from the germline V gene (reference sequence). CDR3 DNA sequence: TGTGCCAGCAGCCAAGATGGGGGGAATGGGCCCCAGCATTTT. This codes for CASSQDGGNGPQHF.

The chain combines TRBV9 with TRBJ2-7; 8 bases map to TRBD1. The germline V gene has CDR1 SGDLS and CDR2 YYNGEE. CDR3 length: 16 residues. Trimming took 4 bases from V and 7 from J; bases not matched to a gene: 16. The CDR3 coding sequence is TGTGCCAGCAGCCACAACCCGGGACAGGTGACGGAAGAGCAGTACTTC. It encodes CASSHNPGQVTEEQYF.

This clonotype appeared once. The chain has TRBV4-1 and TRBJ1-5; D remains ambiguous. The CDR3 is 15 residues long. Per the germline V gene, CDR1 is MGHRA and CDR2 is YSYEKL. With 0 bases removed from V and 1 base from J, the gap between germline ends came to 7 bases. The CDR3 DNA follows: TGCGCCAGCAGCCAAGAGGGCGGAAGCAATCAGCCCCAGCATTTT. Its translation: CASSQEGGSNQPQHF.

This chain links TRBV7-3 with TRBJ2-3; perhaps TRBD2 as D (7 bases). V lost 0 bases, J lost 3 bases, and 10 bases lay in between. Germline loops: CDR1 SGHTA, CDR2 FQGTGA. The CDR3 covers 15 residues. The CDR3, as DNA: TGTGCCAGCAGCTTAACGGGGGGGCCGACAGATACGCAGTATTTT. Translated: CASSLTGGPTDTQYF.

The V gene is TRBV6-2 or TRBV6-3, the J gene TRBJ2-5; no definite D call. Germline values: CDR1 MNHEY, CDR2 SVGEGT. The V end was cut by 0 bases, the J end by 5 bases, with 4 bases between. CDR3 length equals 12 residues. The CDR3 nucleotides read TGTGCCAGCAGTTACTCTGTTGAGACCCAGTACTTC. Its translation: CASSYSVETQYF.

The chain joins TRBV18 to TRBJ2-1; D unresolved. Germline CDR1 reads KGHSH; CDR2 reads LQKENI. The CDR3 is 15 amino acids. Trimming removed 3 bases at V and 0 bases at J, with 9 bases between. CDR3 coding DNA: TGTGCCAGCTCACCGGCGGATATCTCCTACAATGAGCAGTTCTTC. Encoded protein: CASSPADISYNEQFF.

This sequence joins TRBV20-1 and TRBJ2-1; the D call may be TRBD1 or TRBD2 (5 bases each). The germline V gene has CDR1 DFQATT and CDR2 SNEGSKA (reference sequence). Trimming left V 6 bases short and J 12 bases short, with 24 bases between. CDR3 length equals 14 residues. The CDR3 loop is CSAQTSTGLRVQFF. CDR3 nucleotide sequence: TGCAGTGCCCAAACGTCCACGGGGCTGAGGGTGCAGTTCTTC.

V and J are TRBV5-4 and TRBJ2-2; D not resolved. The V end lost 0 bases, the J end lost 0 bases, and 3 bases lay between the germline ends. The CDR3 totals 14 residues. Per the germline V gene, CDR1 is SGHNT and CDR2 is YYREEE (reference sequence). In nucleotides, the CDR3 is TGTGCCAGCAGCTTGGGACCGAACACCGGGGAGCTGTTTTTT. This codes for CASSLGPNTGELFF.

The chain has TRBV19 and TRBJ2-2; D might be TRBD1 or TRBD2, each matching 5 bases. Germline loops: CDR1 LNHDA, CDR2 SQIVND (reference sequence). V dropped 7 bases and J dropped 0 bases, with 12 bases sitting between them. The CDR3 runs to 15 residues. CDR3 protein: CASTRDDSNTGELFF. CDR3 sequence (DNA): TGTGCCAGTACCCGGGACGACTCGAACACCGGGGAGCTGTTTTTT.

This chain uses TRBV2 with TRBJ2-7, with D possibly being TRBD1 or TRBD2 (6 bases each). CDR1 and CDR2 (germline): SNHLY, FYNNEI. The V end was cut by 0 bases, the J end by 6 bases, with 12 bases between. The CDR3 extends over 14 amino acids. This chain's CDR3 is CASSEARGHLEQYF. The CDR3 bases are TGTGCCAGCAGTGAAGCGCGGGGACACCTCGAGCAGTACTTC.

This CDR3 reads CASTYGAGFEQYF. The CDR3 nucleotides are TGCGCCAGCACCTATGGGGCCGGATTCGAGCAGTACTTC. The V call is TRBV5-1, the J call TRBJ2-7, with D possibly TRBD1 on 5 matching bases. The CDR3 runs 13 residues. From germline, CDR1 is SGHRS and CDR2 YFSETQ. V lost 6 bases and J 6 bases, leaving 16 bases between the germline ends.

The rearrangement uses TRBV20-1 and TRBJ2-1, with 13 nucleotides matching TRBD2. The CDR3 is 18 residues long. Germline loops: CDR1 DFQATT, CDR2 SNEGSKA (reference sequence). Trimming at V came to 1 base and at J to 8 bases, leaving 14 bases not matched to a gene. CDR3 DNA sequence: TGCAGTGCTAGAGGCCGAGCCGGACTAGCGGGAGAGAGGGATGAGCAGTTCTTC. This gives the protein CSARGRAGLAGERDEQFF.

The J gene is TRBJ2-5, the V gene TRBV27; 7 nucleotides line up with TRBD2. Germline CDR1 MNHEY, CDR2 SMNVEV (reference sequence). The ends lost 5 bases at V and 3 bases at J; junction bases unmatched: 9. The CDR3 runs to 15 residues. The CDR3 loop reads CASSPQREDEETQYF. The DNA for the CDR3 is TGTGCCAGCAGTCCCCAGCGGGAAGATGAAGAGACCCAGTACTTC.

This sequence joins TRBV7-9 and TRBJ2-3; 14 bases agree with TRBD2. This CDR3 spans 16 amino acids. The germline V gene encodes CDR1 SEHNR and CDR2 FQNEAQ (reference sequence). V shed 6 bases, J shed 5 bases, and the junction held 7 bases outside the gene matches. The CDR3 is CASSRLAGGPQDTQYF. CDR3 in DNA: TGTGCCAGCAGTCGACTAGCGGGAGGGCCACAAGATACGCAGTATTTT.

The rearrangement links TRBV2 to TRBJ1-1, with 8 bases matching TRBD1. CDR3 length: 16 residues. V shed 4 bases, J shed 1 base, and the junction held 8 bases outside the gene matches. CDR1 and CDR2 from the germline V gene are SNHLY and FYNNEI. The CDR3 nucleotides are TGTGCCAGCAGTGCGGACAGGGTTGTTCAGAACACTGAAGCTTTCTTT. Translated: CASSADRVVQNTEAFF.

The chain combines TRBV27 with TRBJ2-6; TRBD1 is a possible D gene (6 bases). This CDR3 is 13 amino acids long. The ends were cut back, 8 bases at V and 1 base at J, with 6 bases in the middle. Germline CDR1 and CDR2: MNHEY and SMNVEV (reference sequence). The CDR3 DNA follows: TGTGCCAGCCAGGGGTCTGGGGCCAACGTCCTGACTTTC. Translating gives CASQGSGANVLTF.

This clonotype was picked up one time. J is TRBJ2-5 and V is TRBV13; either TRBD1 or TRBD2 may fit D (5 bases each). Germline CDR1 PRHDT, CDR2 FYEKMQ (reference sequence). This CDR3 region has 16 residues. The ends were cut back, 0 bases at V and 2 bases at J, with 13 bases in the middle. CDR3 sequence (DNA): TGTGCCAGCAGCTTAGGGATCCTGGGGGAACAAGAGACCCAGTACTTC. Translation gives CASSLGILGEQETQYF.